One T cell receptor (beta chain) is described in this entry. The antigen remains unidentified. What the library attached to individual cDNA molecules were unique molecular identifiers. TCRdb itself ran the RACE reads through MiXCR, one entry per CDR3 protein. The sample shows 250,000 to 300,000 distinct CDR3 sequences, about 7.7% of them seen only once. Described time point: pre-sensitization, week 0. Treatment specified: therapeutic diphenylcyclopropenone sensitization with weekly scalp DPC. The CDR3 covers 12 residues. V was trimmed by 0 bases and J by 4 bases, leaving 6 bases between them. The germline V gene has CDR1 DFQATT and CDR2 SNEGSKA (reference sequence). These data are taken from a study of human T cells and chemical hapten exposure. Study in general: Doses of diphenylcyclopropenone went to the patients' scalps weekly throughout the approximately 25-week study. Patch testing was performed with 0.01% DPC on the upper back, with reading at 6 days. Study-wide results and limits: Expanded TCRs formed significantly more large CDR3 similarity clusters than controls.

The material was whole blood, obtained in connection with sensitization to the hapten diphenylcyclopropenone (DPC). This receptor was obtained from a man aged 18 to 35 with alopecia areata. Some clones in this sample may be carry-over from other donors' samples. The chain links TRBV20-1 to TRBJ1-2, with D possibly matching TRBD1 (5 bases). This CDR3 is CSARDGGYGYTF. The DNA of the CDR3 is TGCAGTGCTAGAGACGGGGGCTATGGCTACACCTTC.